This paragraph covers one T cell receptor beta chain sequence. TCRdb's table, derived via immunoSEQ multiplex PCR, lists solely in-frame clones and lacks some. Here the sample spans approximately 190,000 clones, around 84% being singletons. Participant reports of clinical history set cohort assignment. The sample originates from a study of blood T cell repertoires in COVID-19. Germline CDR1 is ENHRY and CDR2 is SYGVKD. This CDR3 spans 13 amino acids. V shed 11 bases, J shed 2 bases, and the junction held 6 bases outside the gene matches. The sequencing sample was made of PBMCs or T cells enriched from blood (not recorded which). This clonotype originated in a woman aged 30 to 39 who had been exposed to COVID-19. The V call is TRBV10-3, the J call TRBJ2-1, with 7 bases aligning to TRBD2. Here the CDR3 DNA reads TGTGCCTTGCAAGCGGGGCCCTACAATGAGCAGTTCTTC. Amino acid sequence: CALQAGPYNEQFF.